This T cell receptor (beta chain) was recorded in a study of a mutant IDH1 vaccine in newly diagnosed glioma. Across the whole study: Mean patient age was around 40 years; approximately 62% were male and about 40% female. Earlier treatment was radiotherapy, temozolomide, or both, with most getting both.

Assay: immunoSEQ multiplex PCR; the TCRdb copy retains only in-frame clones and omits some. The top ten hold approximately 8.4% of the sample, which has around 30,000 clones, approximately 84% seen once. Germline V gene sequence: CDR1 SGHRS, CDR2 YFSETQ. Unmatched junction bases numbered 6, after V lost 5 bases and J lost 5 bases. The CDR3 totals 13 residues. General study findings and limits: Immune responses induced by the vaccine were seen in 93.3% of patients, spanning multiple MHC alleles.

Specified time point: week 23, last vaccination. Mutant IDH1 20-mer peptide, at 300 ug, made up each vaccine dose, with topical imiquimod. Astrocytomas found in donors were new, WHO grade 3 or 4, IDH1-mutant and ATRX-lost. A note on this clone: The antigen remains unidentified.

This rearrangement joins TRBV5-1 to TRBJ2-5; 7 positions match TRBD1. This TCR came from a woman aged 18-30 years with glioma. Source: PBMCs, taken from a glioma patient whose treatment included an IDH1 peptide vaccine. CDR3 residues: CASRPTGRETQYF. For the CDR3, the DNA is TGCGCCAGCAGGCCGACAGGGCGGGAGACCCAGTACTTC.